The source of this T cell receptor beta chain is a study of blood T cell repertoires in COVID-19. Study details: Collection of acute and convalescent COVID-19 samples took place in the United States, Italy and Spain. The analysed material was cDNA or gDNA that came from T cells, B-cell-depleted T cells, or PBMCs.

V shed 0 bases, J shed 10 bases, and the junction held 6 bases outside the gene matches. Germline assignment: CDR1 SGDLS and CDR2 YYNGEE. The CDR3 is 15 amino acids. Under the authors' procedure: Quantification of nucleated cells was approximated via reference gene primer amplification. Libraries were prepared by immunoSEQ multiplex PCR; TCRdb keeps only in-frame clonotypes and omits some of them. V and J calls plus clone size are reproduced from that table; the DNA served to infer D and trimming. The top ten clones hold 9% to 15% of a sample with roughly 69,000 clones, 80% to 90% of them seen once. Material: peripheral blood. V gene TRBV9 combines with J gene TRBJ2-1, with 11 bases fitting TRBD2. The sequence derives from a human donor in a cohort sampled during active COVID-19. Here the CDR3 DNA reads TGTGCCAGCAGCGTAGAGGGGACTAGCGGTTTAGAGCAGTTCTTC. This gives the protein CASSVEGTSGLEQFF.